This T cell receptor (beta chain) appears in the sequencing data of a study of T-cell reconstitution after alpha-beta-depleted transplantation in children. Germline CDR1 and CDR2: SGHRS and YFSETQ. Trimming at V came to 0 bases and at J to 1 base, leaving 6 bases not matched to a gene. CDR3 length: 17 amino acids. This clonotype appeared many times. Its antigen remains unknown. The study, taken as a whole, reports: Day-60 TCRbeta diversity that was high in some patients was derived from surviving recipient T cells and thymic progenitors. After one year, T-cell counts and TCRbeta diversity mostly came from new T cells.

Unique molecular identifiers were built into the TCRbeta library. TCRdb redid the calling of the PCR reads with MiXCR, one entry per CDR3 protein. Of around 100,000 distinct CDR3 sequences in the sample, 10% were seen once. The receptor's source is a boy aged 2 to 9 with acute lymphoblastic leukemia, due to receive a stem cell transplant. Source: PBMCs, taken before TCRalphabeta/CD19-depleted stem cell transplant. The rearrangement links TRBV5-1 to TRBJ2-3, with 9 nucleotides matching TRBD2. Written as DNA, the CDR3 is TGCGCCAGCAGCTTGGTCGGTAGCGGGAGCCGCACAGATACGCAGTATTTT. This translates into CASSLVGSGSRTDTQYF.